This T cell receptor (beta chain) was identified during a study of T cells in Graves' hyperthyroidism and ophthalmopathy. Broader study findings: With a median lead of 6.5 months before onset, the model predicted ophthalmopathy. Most expanded thyroid clonotypes above 0.001 also appeared in blood.

TCR beta CDR3 sequences were amplified from RNA transcripts. Researchers ran a first-round RT-PCR on the TCR CDR3 using the HTBI primer set. TCRdb called the multiplex PCR reads again in MiXCR, with one record for every CDR3 protein. The sample consists of about 250,000 distinct CDR3 sequences, roughly 22% of them appearing once. This clonotype was seen a handful of times. Its target is not known. Diagnoses rested on clinical symptoms, serum thyroxine and TRAb, thyroid ultrasound and orbital computed tomography. The V gene lost 4 bases and the J gene lost 6 bases, with 10 bases spanning the gap. This CDR3 comprises 12 residues. Germline CDR1 reads MNHEY; CDR2 reads SVGAGI.

The sequence derives from a man aged 25 to 40 with Graves' ophthalmopathy. V gene TRBV6-5 combines with J gene TRBJ2-7; D is uncertain. Material: blood. CDR3 amino acids: CASSSRAGEQYF. As DNA, the CDR3 is TGTGCCAGCAGTTCCCGGGCAGGCGAGCAGTACTTC.